The entry that follows covers one TCR beta chain sequence. Deep sequencing aimed at 1 in 200,000 to 1 in 1 million T cells' resolution. Data came from immunoSEQ multiplex PCR; TCRdb stores just in-frame clones and leaves some out. The sample has approximately 350,000 clones; approximately 67% are singletons. The length of the CDR3 is 15 residues. The V gene lost 4 bases and the J gene lost 1 base, with 11 bases spanning the gap. Germline-derived CDR1 and CDR2 are SGHTA and FQGNSA. The entry originates in a study of cytotoxic CD8 clonotypes in ibrutinib-treated CLL. Across the study: Response was recorded as partial in 24 patients and complete in 2; at median around 70 months, approximately 15 remained remitted and approximately twelve had progressed.

The V gene is TRBV7-2, the J gene TRBJ2-1, with a weak D call TRBD1 (6 bases). The sequencing used PBMCs, collected after 36 months of ibrutinib treatment. This receptor was identified in a human donor with chronic lymphocytic leukemia. CDR3 region: CASSSPGVSYNEQFF. CDR3 in DNA: TGTGCCAGCAGCTCGCCAGGGGTTTCCTACAATGAGCAGTTCTTC.